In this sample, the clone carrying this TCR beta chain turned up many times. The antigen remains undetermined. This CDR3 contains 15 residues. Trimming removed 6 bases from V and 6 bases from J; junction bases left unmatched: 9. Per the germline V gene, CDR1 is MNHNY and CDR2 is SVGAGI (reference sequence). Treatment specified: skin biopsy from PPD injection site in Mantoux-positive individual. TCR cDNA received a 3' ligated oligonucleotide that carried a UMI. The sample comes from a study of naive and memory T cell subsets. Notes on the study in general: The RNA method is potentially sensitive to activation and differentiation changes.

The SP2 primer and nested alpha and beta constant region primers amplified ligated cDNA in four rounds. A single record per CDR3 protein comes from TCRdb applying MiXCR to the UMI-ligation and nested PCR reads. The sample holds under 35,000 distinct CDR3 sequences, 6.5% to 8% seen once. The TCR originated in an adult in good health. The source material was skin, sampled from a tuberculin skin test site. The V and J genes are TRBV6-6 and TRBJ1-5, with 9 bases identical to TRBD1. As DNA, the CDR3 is TGTGCCAGCAGGAGGGGACAGGGCGGGGGTCAGCCCCAGCATTTT. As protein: CASRRGQGGGQPQHF.